This record concerns one TCR beta chain sequence. What it binds is not known. The protocol was immunoSEQ multiplex PCR, while the TCRdb copy is restricted to in-frame clones and leaves out a portion. The sample consists of tens of thousands of clones, approximately 90% of them appearing once. The data belong to a study of OX40 agonist ivuxolimab in advanced cancers. The study, taken as a whole, reports: Low clonal expansion, among the lowest seen, marked partial responders at 0.1-3.0 mg/kg.

Per germline, CDR1 SGHVS and CDR2 FNYEAQ. V dropped 1 base and J dropped 0 bases, with 15 bases sitting between them. The CDR3 spans 18 residues. The origin of this receptor is an adult with an advanced solid tumor such as melanoma, head and neck, liver or kidney cancer. The gene calls are TRBV7-6 and TRBJ1-4; D unresolved. Source: CD4+ or CD8+ T cells sorted from blood, taken in a trial of the OX40 agonist ivuxolimab. The DNA of the CDR3 is TGTGCCAGCAGCTTAGATTTAAGCCATCACACAACTAATGAAAAACTGTTTTTT. It specifies CASSLDLSHHTTNEKLFF.